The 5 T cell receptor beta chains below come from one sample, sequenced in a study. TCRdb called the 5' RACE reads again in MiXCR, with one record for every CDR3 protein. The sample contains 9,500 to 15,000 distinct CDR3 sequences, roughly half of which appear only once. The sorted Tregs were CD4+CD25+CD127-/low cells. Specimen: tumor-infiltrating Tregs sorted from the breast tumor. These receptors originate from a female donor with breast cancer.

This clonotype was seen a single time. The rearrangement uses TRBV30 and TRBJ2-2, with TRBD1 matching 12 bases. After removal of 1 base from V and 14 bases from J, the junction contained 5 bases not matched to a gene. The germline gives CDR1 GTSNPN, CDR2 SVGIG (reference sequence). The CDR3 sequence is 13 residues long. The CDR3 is CAWSGGTGGNLFF. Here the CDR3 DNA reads TGTGCCTGGAGTGGTGGGACAGGGGGCAATCTGTTTTTT.

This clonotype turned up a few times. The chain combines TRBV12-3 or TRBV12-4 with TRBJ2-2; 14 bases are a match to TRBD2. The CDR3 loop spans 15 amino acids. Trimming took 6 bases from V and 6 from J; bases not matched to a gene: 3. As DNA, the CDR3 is TGTGCCAGCAGCTTGGGACTAGCGGGAGCCGGGGAGCTGTTTTTT. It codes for CASSLGLAGAGELFF.

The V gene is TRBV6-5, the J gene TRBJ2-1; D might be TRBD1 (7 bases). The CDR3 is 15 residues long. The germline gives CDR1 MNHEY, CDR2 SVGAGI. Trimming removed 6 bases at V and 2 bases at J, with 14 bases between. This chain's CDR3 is CASSIDREAYNEQFF. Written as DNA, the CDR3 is TGTGCCAGCAGCATCGACAGGGAGGCCTACAATGAGCAGTTCTTC.

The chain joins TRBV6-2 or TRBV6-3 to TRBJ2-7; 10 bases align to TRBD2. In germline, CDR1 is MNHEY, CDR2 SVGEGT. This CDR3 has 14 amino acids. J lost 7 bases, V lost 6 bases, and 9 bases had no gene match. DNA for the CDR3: TGTGCCAGCAGACTGACTAGCGGGTCCCCGGAGCAGTACGTC. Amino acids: CASRLTSGSPEQYV.

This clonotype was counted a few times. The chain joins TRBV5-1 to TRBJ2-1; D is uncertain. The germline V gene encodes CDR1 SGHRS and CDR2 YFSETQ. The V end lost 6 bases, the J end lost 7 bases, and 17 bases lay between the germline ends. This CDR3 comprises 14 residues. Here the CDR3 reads CASNNYLVSNEQFF. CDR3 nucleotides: TGCGCCAGCAACAATTACCTAGTCAGTAATGAGCAGTTCTTC.